This TCR beta chain appears in the sequencing data of a study of early stage breast cancer tumors. The CDR3 has 14 residues. Germline values: CDR1 ENHRY, CDR2 SYGVKD. With 6 bases removed from V and 4 bases from J, the gap between germline ends came to 13 bases. Data came from immunoSEQ multiplex PCR; TCRdb stores just in-frame clones and leaves some out. The sample has about 31,000 clones, roughly 81% seen once. The clonotype was recovered from a person aged 40 to 49 with breast cancer. The sequenced sample was blood. This rearrangement joins TRBV10-3 to TRBJ2-1; D is possibly TRBD2 (5 bases). The CDR3 spells CAIRSGESYNEQFF. For the CDR3, the DNA is TGTGCCATCAGGTCCGGGGAGTCATACAATGAGCAGTTCTTC.